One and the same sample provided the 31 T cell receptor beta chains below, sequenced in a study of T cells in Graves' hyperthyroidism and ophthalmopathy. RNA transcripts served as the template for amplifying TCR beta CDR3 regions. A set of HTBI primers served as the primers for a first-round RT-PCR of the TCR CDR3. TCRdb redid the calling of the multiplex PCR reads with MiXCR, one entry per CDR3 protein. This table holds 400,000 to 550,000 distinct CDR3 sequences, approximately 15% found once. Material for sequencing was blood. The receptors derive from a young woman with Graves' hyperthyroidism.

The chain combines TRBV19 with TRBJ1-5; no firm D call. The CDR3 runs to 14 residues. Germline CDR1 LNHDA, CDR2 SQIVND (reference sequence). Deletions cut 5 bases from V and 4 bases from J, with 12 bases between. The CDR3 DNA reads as TGTGCCAGTAGTTGGAAGGTGCGGAATCAGCCCCAGCATTTT. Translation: CASSWKVRNQPQHF. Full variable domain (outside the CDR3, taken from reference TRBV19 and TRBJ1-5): DGGITQSPKYLFRKEGQNVTLSCEQNLNHDAMYWYRQDPGQGLRLIYYSQIVNDFQKGDIAEGYSVSREKKESFPLTVTSAQKNPTAFYLCASSWKVRNQPQHFGDGTRLSIL.

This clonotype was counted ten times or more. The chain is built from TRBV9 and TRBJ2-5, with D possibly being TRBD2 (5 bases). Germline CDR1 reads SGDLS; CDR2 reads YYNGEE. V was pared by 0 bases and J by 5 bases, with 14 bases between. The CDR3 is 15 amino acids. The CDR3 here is CASSVEVSGWETQYF. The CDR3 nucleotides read TGTGCCAGCAGCGTAGAAGTGTCGGGGTGGGAGACCCAGTACTTC.

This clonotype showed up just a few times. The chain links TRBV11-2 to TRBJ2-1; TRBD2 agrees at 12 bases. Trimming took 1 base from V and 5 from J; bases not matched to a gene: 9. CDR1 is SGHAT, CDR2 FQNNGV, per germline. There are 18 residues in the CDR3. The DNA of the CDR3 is TGTGCCAGCAGCTTAGCTCCCCCTGGACTAGCGGGAAACAATGAGCAGTTCTTC. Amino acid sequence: CASSLAPPGLAGNNEQFF. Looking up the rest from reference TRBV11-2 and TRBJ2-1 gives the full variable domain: EAGVAQSPRYKIIEKRQSVAFWCNPISGHATLYWYQQILGQGPKLLIQFQNNGVVDDSQLPKDRFSAERLKGVDSTLKIQPAKLEDSAVYLCASSLAPPGLAGNNEQFFGPGTRLTVL.

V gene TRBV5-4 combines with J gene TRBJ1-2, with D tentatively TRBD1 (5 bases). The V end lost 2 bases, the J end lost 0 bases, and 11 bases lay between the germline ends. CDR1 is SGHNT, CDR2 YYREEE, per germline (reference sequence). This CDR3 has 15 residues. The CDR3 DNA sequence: TGTGCCAGCAGCTTAGGGGTGGCCTCTAACTATGGCTACACCTTC. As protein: CASSLGVASNYGYTF.

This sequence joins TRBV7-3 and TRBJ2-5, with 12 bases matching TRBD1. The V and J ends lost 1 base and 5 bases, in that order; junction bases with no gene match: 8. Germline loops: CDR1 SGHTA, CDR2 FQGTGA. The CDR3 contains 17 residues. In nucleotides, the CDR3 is TGTGCCAGCAGCTTAAATCCCGGGACAGGGGGCTTGGAGACCCAGTACTTC. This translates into CASSLNPGTGGLETQYF.

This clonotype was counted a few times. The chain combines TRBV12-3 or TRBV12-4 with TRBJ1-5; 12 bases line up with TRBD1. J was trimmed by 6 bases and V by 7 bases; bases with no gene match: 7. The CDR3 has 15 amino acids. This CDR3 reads CASKTGQGAGQPQHF. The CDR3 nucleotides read TGTGCCAGCAAGACGGGACAGGGGGCTGGTCAGCCCCAGCATTTT.

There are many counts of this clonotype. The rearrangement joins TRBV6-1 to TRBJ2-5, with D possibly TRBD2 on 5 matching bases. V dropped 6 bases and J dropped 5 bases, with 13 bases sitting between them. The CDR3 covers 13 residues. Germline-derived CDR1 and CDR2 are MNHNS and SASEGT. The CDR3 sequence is CASRSTSLETQYF. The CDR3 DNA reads TGTGCCAGCAGATCTACTAGTCTGGAGACCCAGTACTTC.

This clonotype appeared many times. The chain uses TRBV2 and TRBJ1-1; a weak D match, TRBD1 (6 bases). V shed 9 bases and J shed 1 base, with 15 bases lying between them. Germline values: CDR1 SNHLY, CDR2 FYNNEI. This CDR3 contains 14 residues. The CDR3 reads CASRWTARNTEAFF. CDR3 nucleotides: TGTGCCAGTAGGTGGACAGCTAGGAACACTGAAGCTTTCTTT.

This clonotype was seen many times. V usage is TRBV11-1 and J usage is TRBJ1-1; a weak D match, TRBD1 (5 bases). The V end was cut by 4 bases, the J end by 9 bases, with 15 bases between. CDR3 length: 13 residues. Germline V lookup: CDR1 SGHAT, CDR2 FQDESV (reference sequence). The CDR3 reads CASSYRDGTQAFF. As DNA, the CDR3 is TGTGCCAGCAGCTATAGGGACGGCACGCAAGCTTTCTTT.

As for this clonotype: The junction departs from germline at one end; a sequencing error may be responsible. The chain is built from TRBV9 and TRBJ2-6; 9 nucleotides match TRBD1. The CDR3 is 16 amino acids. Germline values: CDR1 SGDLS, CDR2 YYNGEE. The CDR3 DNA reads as TGTGCCAGCAGCCCGAGGACAGGGGCTGGGGCCAACGTCCTGGCTTTC. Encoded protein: CASSPRTGAGANVLAF.

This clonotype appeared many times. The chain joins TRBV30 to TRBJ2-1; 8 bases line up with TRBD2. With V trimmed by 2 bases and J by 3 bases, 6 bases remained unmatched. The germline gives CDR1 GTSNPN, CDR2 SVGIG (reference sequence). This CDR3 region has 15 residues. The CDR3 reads CAWSPGTRVYNEQFF. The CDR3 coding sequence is TGTGCCTGGAGTCCCGGGACTAGGGTCTACAATGAGCAGTTCTTC. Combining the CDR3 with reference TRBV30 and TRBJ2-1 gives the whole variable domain SQTIHQWPATLVQPVGSPLSLECTVEGTSNPNLYWYRQAAGRGLQLLFYSVGIGQISSEVPQNLSASRPQDRQFILSSKKLLLSDSGFYLCAWSPGTRVYNEQFFGPGTRLTVL.

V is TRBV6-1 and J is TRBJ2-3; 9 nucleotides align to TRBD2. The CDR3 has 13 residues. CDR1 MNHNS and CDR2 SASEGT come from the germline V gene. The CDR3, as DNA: TGTGCTTCGGGGGTAGCGGGAGCAGATACGCAGTATTTT. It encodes CASGVAGADTQYF.

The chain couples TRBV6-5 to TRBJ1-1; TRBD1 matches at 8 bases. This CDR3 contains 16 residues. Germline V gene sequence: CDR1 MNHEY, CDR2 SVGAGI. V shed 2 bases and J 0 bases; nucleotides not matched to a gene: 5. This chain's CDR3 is CASSYGGQDMNTEAFF. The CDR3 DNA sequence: TGTGCCAGCAGTTACGGGGGACAGGACATGAACACTGAAGCTTTCTTT.

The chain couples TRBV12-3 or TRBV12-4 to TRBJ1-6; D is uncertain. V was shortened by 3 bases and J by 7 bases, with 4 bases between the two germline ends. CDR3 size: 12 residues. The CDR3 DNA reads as TGTGCCAGCAGTTTCCAGAATTCACCCCTCCACTTT. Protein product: CASSFQNSPLHF.

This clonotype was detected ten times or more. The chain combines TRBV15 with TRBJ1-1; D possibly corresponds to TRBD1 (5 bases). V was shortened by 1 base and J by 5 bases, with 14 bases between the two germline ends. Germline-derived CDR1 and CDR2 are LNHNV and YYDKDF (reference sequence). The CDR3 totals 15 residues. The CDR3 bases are TGTGCCACCAGCAGAGGGGTCGAAGGGGTAACTGAAGCTTTCTTT. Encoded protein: CATSRGVEGVTEAFF.

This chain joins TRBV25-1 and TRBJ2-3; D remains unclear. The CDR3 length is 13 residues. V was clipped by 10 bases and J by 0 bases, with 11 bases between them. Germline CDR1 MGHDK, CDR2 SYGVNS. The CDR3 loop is CATSADSTDTQYF. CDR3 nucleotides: TGTGCCACATCCGCGGACAGCACAGATACGCAGTATTTT.

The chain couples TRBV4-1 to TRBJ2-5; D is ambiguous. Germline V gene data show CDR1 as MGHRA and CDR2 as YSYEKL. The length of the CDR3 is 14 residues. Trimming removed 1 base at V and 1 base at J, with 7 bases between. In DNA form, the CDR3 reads TGCGCCAGCAGCCAAGTTAGAACCCAAGAGACCCAGTACTTC. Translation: CASSQVRTQETQYF.

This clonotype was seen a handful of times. The CDR3 DNA reads TGTGCCAGCGGGGCGGGAGTGGGTATAGATACGCAGTATTTT. Amino acid sequence: CASGAGVGIDTQYF. The chain carries TRBV6-1 and TRBJ2-3; TRBD2 aligns across 7 bases. The V segment lost 8 bases and the J segment 5 bases; nucleotides outside the gene matches: 10. The CDR3 consists of 14 residues. Germline lookup yields CDR1 MNHNS and CDR2 SASEGT.

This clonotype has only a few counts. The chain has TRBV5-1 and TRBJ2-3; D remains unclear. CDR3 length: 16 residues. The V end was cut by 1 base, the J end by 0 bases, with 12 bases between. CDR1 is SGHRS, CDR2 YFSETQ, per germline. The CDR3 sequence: CASSLFGRPSTDTQYF. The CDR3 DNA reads TGCGCCAGCAGCTTGTTCGGCAGGCCTAGCACAGATACGCAGTATTTT.

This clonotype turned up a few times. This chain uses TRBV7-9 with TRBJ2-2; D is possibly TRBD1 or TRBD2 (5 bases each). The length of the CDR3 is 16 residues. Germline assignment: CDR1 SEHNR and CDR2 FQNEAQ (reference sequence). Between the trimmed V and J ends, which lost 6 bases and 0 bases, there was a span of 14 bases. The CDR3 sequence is CASRPPGRSNTGELFF. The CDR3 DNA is TGTGCCAGCAGACCGCCGGGGCGCTCGAACACCGGGGAGCTGTTTTTT.

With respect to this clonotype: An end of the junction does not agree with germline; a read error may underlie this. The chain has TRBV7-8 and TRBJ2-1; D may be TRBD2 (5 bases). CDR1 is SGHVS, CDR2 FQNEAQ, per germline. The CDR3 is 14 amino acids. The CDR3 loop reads CVSSLAGVYNEQFF. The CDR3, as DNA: TGTGTCAGCAGCTTAGCCGGGGTGTACAATGAGCAGTTCTTC.

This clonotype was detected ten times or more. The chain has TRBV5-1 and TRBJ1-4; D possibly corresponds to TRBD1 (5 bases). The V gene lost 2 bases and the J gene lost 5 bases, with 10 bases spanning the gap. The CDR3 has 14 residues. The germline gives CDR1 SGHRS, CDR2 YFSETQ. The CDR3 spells CASSFRGDNEKLFF. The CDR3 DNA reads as TGCGCCAGCAGCTTCCGGGGCGACAATGAAAAACTGTTTTTT.

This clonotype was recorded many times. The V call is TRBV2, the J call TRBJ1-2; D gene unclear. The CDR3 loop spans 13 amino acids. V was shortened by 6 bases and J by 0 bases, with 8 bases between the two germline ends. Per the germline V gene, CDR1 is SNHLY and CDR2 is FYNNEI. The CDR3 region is CASSSPTNYGYTF. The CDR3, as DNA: TGTGCCAGCAGCTCCCCAACTAACTATGGCTACACCTTC. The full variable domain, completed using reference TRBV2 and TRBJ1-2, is EPEVTQTPSHQVTQMGQEVILRCVPISNHLYFYWYRQILGQKVEFLVSFYNNEISEKSEIFDDQFSVERPDGSNFTLKIRSTKLEDSAMYFCASSSPTNYGYTFGSGTRLTVV.

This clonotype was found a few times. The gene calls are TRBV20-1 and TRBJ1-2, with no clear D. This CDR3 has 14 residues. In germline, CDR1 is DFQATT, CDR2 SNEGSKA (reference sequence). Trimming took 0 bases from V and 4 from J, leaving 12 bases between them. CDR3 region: CSARDPADPYGYTF. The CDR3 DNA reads TGCAGTGCTAGAGATCCGGCAGACCCCTATGGCTACACCTTC.

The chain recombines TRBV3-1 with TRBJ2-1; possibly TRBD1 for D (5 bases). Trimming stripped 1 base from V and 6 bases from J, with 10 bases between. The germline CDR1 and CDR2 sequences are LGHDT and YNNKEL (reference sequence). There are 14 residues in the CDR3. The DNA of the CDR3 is TGTGCCAGCAGCCAAGGAATGGGGCCCAATGAGCAGTTCTTC. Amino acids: CASSQGMGPNEQFF.

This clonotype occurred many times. CDR3 sequence (DNA): TGTGCCAGCAGAGCGGGAGGACGCACAGATACGCAGTATTTT. The encoded protein is CASRAGGRTDTQYF. The gene calls are TRBV12-3 or TRBV12-4 and TRBJ2-3, with 9 nucleotides matching TRBD2. The junction had 2 bases not matched to a gene; V was cut back by 6 bases and J by 1 base. CDR3 length: 14 amino acids.

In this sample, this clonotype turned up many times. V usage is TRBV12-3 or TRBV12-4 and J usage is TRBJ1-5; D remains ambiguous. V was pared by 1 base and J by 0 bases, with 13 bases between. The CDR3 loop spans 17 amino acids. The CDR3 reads CASSLGAGEYSNQPQHF. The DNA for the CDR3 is TGTGCCAGCAGTTTAGGGGCAGGAGAGTATAGCAATCAGCCCCAGCATTTT.

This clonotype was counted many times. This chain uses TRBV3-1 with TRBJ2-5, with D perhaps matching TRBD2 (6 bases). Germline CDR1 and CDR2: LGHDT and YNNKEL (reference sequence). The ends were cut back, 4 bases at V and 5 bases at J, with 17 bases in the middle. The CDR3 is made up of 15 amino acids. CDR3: CASSPLAKEGETQYF. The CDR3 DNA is TGTGCCAGCAGCCCGCTAGCGAAAGAGGGGGAGACCCAGTACTTC.

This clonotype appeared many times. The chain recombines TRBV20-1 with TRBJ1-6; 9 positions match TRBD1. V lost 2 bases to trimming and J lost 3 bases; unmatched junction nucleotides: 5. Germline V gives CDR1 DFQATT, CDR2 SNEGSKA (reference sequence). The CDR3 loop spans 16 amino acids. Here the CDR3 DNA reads TGCAGTGCTAGACAGAAGACAGGGGGCTATAATTCACCCCTCCACTTT. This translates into CSARQKTGGYNSPLHF.

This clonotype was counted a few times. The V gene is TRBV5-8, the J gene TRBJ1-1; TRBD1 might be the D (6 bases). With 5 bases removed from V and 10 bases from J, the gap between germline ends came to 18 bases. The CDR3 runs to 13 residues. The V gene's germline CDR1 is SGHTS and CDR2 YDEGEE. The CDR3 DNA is TGTGCCAGCAGTCGACAGGAGGACCGTTCAGCTTTCTTT. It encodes CASSRQEDRSAFF.

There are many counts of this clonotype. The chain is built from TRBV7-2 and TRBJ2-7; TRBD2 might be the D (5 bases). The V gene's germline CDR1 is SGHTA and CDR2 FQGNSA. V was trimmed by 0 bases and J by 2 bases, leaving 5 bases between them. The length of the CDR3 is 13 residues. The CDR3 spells CASSLALAYEQYV. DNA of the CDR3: TGTGCCAGCAGCTTAGCACTAGCCTACGAGCAGTACGTC.